Listed below are T cell receptor beta chains from one sample, sequenced in a study of T cell changes during pregnancy in multiple sclerosis. Method: immunoSEQ multiplex PCR; TCRdb's copy keeps in-frame clones and lacks some. The sample includes around 57,000 clones, about nine tenths of them seen just once. The sample consisted of peripheral blood, taken in the first trimester of pregnancy. All receptors derive from a female donor with multiple sclerosis, enrolled in a pregnancy study. Both conserved end residues are trimmed from each CDR3. The order of the fields is J gene, V gene, CDR3 protein.

>TRBJ2-7|TRBV7-9
ASSPQGASYEQY
>TRBJ2-4|TRBV7-9
ASSQRGRGAAKNIQY
>TRBJ1-5|TRBV30
AWSAGFPQPQH
>TRBJ1-4|TRBV6-1
ASRRTEINEKLF
>TRBJ1-1|TRBV6-5
ASSYEYRVNTEAF
>TRBJ1-2|TRBV10-3
AISDDRKSNYGYT
>TRBJ1-1|TRBV30
ALERTGNTEAF
>TRBJ1-1|TRBV2
ASRDRVNTEAF
>TRBJ1-6|TRBV10-2
ASSESTPGRFGSPLH
>TRBJ2-1|TRBV30
AWTPAYNEQF
>TRBJ2-5|TRBV18
ASSVGGLGTQY